This T cell receptor beta chain emerged from a study of cytomegalovirus exposure and HLA in healthy donors (dated by TCRdb to 2016 to 2017). Broadly, across the study: An earlier analysis of several hundred of the donors reported about 260 Gb of sequence data and 95 million to 130 million unique TCR beta sequences obtained from about 200 million T cells. The study was designed to test whether signatures of past pathogen exposure could be identified by cataloging public T cell receptors. Besides the first cohort of roughly 700 subjects, a separate validation cohort made up of 120 or so different subjects was used. In an earlier analysis of a few hundred of the donors, high-throughput TCR beta sequencing was used to judge whether each TCR beta V gene segment behaved as functional or pseudogenic. Approximately 300 gigabases of sequencing data and tens of millions of unique TCR sequences were included in an early release covering 500 to 750 HLA-typed donors. Because of strong linkage in the cohort, a handful of DR-DQ haplotypes were treated as single units for association and clustering. HLA typing covered class I and class II loci at four-digit resolution. Among around 400 genotyped donors of the cohort, an average of around 240,000 unique TCR beta nucleotide sequences was sequenced per donor, of which 15% to 20% were non-productive. Of the 350 to 450 genotyped donors, around 81% fell in the genetic ancestry cluster associated with self-reported Caucasian donors. The number of typed donors differed by locus: about 620-630 for A, B, C, DRB1 and DQB1; about 520 for DQA1; approximately 610 for DPA1; and roughly 490 for DPB1. Alongside the repertoire data, information on donor age, sex, ethnicity and CMV serostatus was compiled. The study used immunosequencing to profile the T cell repertoires of approximately 690 subjects and linked those repertoires to cytomegalovirus serostatus. To predict cytomegalovirus infection status, the study combined high-throughput TCR immunosequencing, statistical association of individual TCRs with disease status, and machine learning. A later genetic analysis used genome-wide SNP genotypes for about three fifths of the 666 donors, treating that subset as a discovery cohort. Rather than using new phenotypic data, the later analysis identified candidate immune exposures from TCR beta sequences and from how often those sequences occurred across donors. To study patterns of TCR occurrence, a later analysis re-analyzed previously published TCR beta repertoires from around 700 donors and added high-resolution HLA genotyping. Every repertoire in the discovery cohort had been generated on one and the same sequencing platform. Results and caveats for the whole study, not just this receptor: Presence/absence analyses assumed roughly uniform sequencing depth across donors, an assumption that may not hold. Compared with the roughly 710-donor mean, donors in an Asian-associated ancestry cluster had fewer N-insertions in productive TCRs, according to a later genetic analysis. According to a later analysis, most CMV-associated TCR beta chains appeared to be HLA-restricted, and the HLA associations seemed to be driven largely by CMV exposure. While some public TCRs were present in many individuals, most TCR sequences turned up only very rarely across donors. In a later analysis, several top co-occurrence clusters were reported to appear linked to parvovirus B19, influenza, CMV and Epstein-Barr virus. In a later analysis, more than 15,000 TCR beta sequences were associated with specific HLA alleles at a false discovery rate of 0.05. V-gene and J-gene trimming of TCR beta chains was associated with a missense DCLRE1C variant in a later genetic analysis, and the association was replicated in an independent cohort. In an earlier analysis of some 500 of the donors, most TCR beta V segments appeared in productive rearrangements about 87% or about 30% of the time, broadly matching IMGT annotations. Only TCR beta chains were sequenced in this cohort, and the absence of alpha or paired-chain data limited detectable features. Immune exposure information for the cohort was limited to CMV serostatus. In a later analysis, HLA-associated TCR beta chains showed more clonal expansion and lower generation probabilities than non-associated chains that were equally common. Strong co-occurrence of HLA alleles, especially DR and DQ, made assigning TCR associations to individual alleles difficult. A cluster of highly shared sequence variants was judged likely to represent a technical artifact of the sequencing pipeline. The classifier was reported to diagnose cytomegalovirus status with high specificity and sensitivity in both the original cohort and the validation cohort. In vitro tests confirmed that a few of the cytomegalovirus-associated TCR beta chains recognize cytomegalovirus antigens. Over 15 rarely observed V segments, including chromosome 9 orphons, were excluded from the earlier analysis of a few hundred of the donors because counts were too low. A total of fewer than 200 TCR beta chains were listed by the study as associated with cytomegalovirus. The authors suggested that the approach could potentially be extended to other disease states and immunological phenotypes. Because HLA typing was unavailable for some donors at each locus, only the typed subset was used in association tests. Correlated functional status among segregating V segments might reflect linkage disequilibrium, but an unknown experimental factor could not be ruled out. A further reported finding was that TCR beta sequences accurately predicted the HLA-A and HLA-B alleles for most subjects in the first cohort. Because the 87-base-pair reads could not distinguish some IMGT-functional V segments, including TRBV6-2 and TRBV6-3, those segments were excluded. A later analysis found that TCR association rates varied across HLA loci, with DRB1 alleles showing the most associated TCRs and HLA-C alleles the fewest.

In regard to this clone: The specificity of this receptor is unknown. It has no much larger one-base neighbor in the sample; base qualities were not kept.

To prepare the library, the immunoSEQ multiplex PCR assay was applied. For the multiplex PCR, a mixture combining 60 forward primers for TCR Vbeta segments and 13 reverse primers for TCR Jbeta segments was used. The CDR3 region of rearranged TCR beta genes was amplified from genomic DNA by a multiplex PCR assay. Amplified TCR beta libraries were sequenced as 87-base-pair reads on the Illumina HiSeq System. As for how the authors treated the data: In a later analysis, around 80 million unique TCR beta chains were counted across the roughly 700 repertoires, and roughly 11 million of these chains were shared by at least two donors. Raw reads were error-corrected and collapsed into unique sequences by a nearest-neighbor algorithm in which closely related sequences were merged to remove PCR and sequencing errors. Alignment of CDR3 sequences to IMGT reference sequences was used to assign V, D and J gene segments. For a sequence to be retained, a match of at least six nucleotides was required to both a V gene segment and a J gene segment. Rearrangements were called productive when the CDR3 lacked stop codons and stayed in frame with V and J; all others were non-productive. CDR3 was defined according to IMGT convention as the region running from the second conserved V-encoded cysteine to the conserved J-encoded phenylalanine. The earlier analysis of fewer than 750 of the donors excluded sequences that lacked an unambiguous match to a single V gene segment. In an earlier analysis of about 590 of the donors, a V segment was called functional when productive rearrangements were above 56.7%, and segregating when the standard deviation between donors exceeded 5%. A statistical classification framework was built for diagnosing cytomegalovirus status from the catalog of TCR beta chain sequences. In a later analysis, TCR nucleotide sequences were compared against IMGT/GENE-DB human TR gene sequences so that V and J genes could be assigned. The TCRdist pipeline was used in a later analysis to assign CDR3 sequences and most-parsimonious VDJ recombination scenarios. In a later analysis, every TCR beta chain was defined by the combination of its CDR3 amino acid sequence and its V-gene family, and reads without a unique V-gene family were dropped. A later analysis removed several hundred highly shared, low-generation-probability nucleotide sequences to deal with suspected cross-contamination and a sequencing artifact. A later analysis calculated a clonal expansion index for each public chain from normalized within-repertoire ranks of inferred template counts. A later analysis computed generation probabilities with a VDJ recombination model fitted to out-of-frame rearrangements, and checked the results against IGoR. In a later analysis, TCR-TCR, TCR-HLA and TCR-CMV co-occurrence was scored with hypergeometric tests, and a repertoire-size bias correction was applied to TCR pairs. To estimate false discovery rates, a later analysis permuted the HLA or CMV assignments 20 times. In a later analysis, co-occurring TCRs were grouped with DBSCAN, and TCRdist sequence similarity was added when clustering was performed within HLA-allele-positive subsets. Repertoires with fewer than 30,000 or more than 120,000 public chains were left out of co-occurrence clustering, as were about five repertoires with anomalous nucleotide sharing. TCRdb limited this immuneACCESS table to in-frame rearrangements with V and J called. A share of clones is missing; checked studies link under half to unresolved V genes, and the rest is unexplained. V and J calls and clone size are as listed in that table; D and trimming were resolved from the DNA. This sample lists around 130,000 clones; around three quarters were detected once. Of the sample, 1% is held by the ten largest clones.

The cohort consisted of 670 or so healthy bone marrow donors. All cohort members were sampled while nominally healthy, although unrecorded immune exposures were likely present. The donor was CMV seronegative and was included in the group of a few hundred seronegative cohort members. Every donor gave a peripheral blood sample, and the peripheral blood mononuclear cells from that sample were used for TCR beta sequencing. Genomic DNA was extracted from the blood cell samples with the Qiagen DNeasy Blood Extraction Kit. Its CDR3 holds 15 amino acids, cysteine through phenylalanine. CDR3 DNA is the only sequence kept; it has 45 bases, read in frame from the first base. Relative to germline, V is 4 bases shorter and J is 5 bases shorter, with 19 bases between their ends. Sequences SGHRS (CDR1) and YFSETQ (CDR2) are obtained from the germline V gene.

The sequencing sample was made of PBMCs. This sequence uses TRBV5-1 and TRBJ2-7, with TRBD1 perhaps the D gene, on 6 matching bases. The sequence was collected from a man between 35 and 55 years old in good health and CMV-seronegative. The DNA sequence is TGCGCCAGCAGCCCTCAGACAGGATCGTGGGACGAGCAGTACTTC. The resulting protein is CASSPQTGSWDEQYF.